This TCR beta chain was profiled in a study of tissue T cells after allogeneic stem cell transplantation. Germline values: CDR1 SGDLS, CDR2 YYNGEE. V was pared by 0 bases and J by 3 bases, with 12 bases between. This CDR3 region has 15 residues. Assay: immunoSEQ multiplex PCR; the TCRdb copy retains only in-frame clones and omits some. The profile shows some 4,500 clones, 69% of them singletons. By share, this clone ranks as large. The TCR was taken from a female patient between 18 and 55 years old with steroid-refractory graft-versus-host disease after an allogeneic stem cell transplant. Some T cells may have come from the graft donor. The rearrangement links TRBV9 to TRBJ1-2, with D unresolved. Sequenced material: duodenal tissue, taken at autopsy. CDR3 sequence: CASSVGWEFYYGYTF. Here the CDR3 DNA reads TGTGCCAGCAGCGTAGGGTGGGAATTCTACTATGGCTACACCTTC.